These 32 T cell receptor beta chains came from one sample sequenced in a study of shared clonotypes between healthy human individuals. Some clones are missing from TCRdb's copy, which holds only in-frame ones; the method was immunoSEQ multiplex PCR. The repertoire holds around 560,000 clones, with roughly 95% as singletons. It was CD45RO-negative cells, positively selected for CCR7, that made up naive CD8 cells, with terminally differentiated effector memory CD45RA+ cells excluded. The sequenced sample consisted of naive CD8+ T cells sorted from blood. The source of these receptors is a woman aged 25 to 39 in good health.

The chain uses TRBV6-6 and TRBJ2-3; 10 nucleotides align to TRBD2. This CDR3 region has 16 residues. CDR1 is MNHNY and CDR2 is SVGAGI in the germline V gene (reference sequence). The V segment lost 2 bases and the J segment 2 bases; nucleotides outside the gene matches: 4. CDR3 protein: CASSYEREGYTDTQYF. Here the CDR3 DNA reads TGTGCCAGCAGTTACGAGCGGGAGGGGTACACAGATACGCAGTATTTT.

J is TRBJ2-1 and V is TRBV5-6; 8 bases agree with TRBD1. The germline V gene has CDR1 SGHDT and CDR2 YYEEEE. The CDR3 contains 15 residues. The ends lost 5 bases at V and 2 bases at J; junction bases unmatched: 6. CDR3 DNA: TGTGCCAGCAGTTACGGACAGGGACCCTACAATGAGCAGTTCTTC. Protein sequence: CASSYGQGPYNEQFF.

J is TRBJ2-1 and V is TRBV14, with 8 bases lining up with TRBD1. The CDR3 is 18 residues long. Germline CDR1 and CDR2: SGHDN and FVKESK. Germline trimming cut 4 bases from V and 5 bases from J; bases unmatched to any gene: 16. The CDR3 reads CASSLIPAWGQDDNEQFF. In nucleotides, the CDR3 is TGTGCCAGCAGCCTGATACCCGCGTGGGGACAGGACGACAATGAGCAGTTCTTC.

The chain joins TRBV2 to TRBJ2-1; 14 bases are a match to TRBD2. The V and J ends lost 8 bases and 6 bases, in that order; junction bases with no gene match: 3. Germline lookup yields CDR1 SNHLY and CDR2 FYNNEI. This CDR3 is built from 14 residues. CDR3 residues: CASGGLAGVNEQFF. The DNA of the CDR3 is TGTGCCAGCGGGGGACTAGCGGGAGTCAATGAGCAGTTCTTC.

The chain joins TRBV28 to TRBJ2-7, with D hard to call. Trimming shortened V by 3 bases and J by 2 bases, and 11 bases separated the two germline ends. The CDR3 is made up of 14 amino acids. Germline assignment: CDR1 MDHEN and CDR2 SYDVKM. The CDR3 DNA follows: TGTGCCAGCAGTTTGGGTCTAAGGCCCTACGAGCAGTACTTC. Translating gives CASSLGLRPYEQYF.

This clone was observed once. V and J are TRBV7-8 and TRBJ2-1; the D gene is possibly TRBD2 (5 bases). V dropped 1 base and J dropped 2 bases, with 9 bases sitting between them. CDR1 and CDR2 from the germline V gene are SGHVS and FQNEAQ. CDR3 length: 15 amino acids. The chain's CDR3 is CASSLEAGAYNEQFF. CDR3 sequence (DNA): TGTGCCAGCAGCTTAGAGGCCGGGGCCTACAATGAGCAGTTCTTC.

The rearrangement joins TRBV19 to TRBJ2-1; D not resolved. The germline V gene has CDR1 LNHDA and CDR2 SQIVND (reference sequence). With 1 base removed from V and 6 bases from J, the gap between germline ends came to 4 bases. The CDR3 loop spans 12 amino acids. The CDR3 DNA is TGTGCCAGTAGTATAGGGAGCAATGAGCAGTTCTTC. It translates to CASSIGSNEQFF. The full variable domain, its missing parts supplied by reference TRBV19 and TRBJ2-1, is DGGITQSPKYLFRKEGQNVTLSCEQNLNHDAMYWYRQDPGQGLRLIYYSQIVNDFQKGDIAEGYSVSREKKESFPLTVTSAQKNPTAFYLCASSIGSNEQFFGPGTRLTVL.

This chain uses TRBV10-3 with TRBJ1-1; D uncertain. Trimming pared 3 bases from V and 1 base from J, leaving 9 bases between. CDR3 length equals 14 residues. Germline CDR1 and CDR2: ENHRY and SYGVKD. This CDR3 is CAISDNHGNTEAFF. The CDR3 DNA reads TGTGCCATCAGTGATAATCACGGGAACACTGAAGCTTTCTTT.

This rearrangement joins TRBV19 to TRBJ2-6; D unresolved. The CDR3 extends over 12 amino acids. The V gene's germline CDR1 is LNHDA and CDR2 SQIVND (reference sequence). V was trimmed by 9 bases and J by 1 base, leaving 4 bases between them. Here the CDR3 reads CASWSGANVLTF. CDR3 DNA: TGTGCCAGCTGGTCTGGGGCCAACGTCCTGACTTTC.

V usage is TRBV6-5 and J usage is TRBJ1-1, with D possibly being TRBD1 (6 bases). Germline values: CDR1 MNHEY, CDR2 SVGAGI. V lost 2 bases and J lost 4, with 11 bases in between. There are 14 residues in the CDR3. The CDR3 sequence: CASSYHRDGTEAFF. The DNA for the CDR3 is TGTGCCAGCAGTTACCACAGGGACGGCACTGAAGCTTTCTTT.

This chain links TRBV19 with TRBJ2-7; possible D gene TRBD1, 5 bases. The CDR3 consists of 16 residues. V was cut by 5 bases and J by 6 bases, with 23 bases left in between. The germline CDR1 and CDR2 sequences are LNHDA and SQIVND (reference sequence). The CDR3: CASSRHGEGVGSEQYF. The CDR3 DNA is TGTGCCAGTAGTCGTCATGGGGAAGGGGTTGGCAGCGAGCAGTACTTC.

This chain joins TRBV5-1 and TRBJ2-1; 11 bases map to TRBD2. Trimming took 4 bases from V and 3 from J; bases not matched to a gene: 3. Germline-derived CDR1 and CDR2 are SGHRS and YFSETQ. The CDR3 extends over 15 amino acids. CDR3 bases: TGCGCCAGCAGCCCGACTAGCGGGGTCTACAATGAGCAGTTCTTC. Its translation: CASSPTSGVYNEQFF.

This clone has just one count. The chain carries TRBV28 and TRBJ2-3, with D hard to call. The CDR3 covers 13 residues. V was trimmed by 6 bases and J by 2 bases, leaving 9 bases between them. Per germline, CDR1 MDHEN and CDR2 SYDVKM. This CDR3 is CASRPLTTDTQYF. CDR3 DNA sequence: TGTGCCAGCAGACCACTCACCACAGATACGCAGTATTTT.

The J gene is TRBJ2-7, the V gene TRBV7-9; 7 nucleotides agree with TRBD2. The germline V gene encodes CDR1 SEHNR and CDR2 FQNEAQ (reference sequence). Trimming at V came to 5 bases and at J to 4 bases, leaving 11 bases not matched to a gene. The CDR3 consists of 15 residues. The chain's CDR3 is CASSARREGSYEQYF. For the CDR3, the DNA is TGTGCCAGCAGCGCCAGGAGGGAGGGCTCTTACGAGCAGTACTTC.

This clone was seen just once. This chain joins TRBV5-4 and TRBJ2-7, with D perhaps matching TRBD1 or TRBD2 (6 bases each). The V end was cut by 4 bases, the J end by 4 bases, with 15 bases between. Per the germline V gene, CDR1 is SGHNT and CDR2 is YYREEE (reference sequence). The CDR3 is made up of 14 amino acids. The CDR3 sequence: CASSLRGAAYEQYF. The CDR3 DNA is TGTGCCAGCAGCCTTAGGGGGGCGGCTTACGAGCAGTACTTC. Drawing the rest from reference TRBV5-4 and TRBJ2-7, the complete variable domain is ETGVTQSPTHLIKTRGQQVTLRCSSQSGHNTVSWYQQALGQGPQFIFQYYREEENGRGNFPPRFSGLQFPNYSSELNVNALELDDSALYLCASSLRGAAYEQYFGPGTRLTVT.

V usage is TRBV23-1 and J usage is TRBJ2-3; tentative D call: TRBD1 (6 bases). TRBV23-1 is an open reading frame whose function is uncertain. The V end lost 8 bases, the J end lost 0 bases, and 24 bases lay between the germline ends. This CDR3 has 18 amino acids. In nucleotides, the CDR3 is TGCGCCAGCGTATCCGGGTGGACAGCACCGCCAAGCACAGATACGCAGTATTTT. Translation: CASVSGWTAPPSTDTQYF.

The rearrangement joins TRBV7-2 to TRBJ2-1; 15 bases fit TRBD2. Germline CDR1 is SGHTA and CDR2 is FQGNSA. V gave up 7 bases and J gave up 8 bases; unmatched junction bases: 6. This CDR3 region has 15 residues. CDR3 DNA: TGTGCCAGCATGGGGGGGACTAGCGGGAGGTATGAGCAGTTCTTC. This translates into CASMGGTSGRYEQFF.

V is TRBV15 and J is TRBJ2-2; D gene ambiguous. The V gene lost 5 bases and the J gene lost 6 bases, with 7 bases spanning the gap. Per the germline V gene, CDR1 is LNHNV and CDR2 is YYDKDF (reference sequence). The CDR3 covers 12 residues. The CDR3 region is CATSGNAGELFF. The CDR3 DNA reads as TGTGCCACCAGCGGGAATGCCGGGGAGCTGTTTTTT.

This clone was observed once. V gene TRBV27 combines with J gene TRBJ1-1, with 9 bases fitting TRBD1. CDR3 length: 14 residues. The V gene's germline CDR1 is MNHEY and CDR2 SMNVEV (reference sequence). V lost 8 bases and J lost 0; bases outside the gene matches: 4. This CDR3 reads CASQDRGMNTEAFF. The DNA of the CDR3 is TGTGCCAGCCAGGACAGGGGAATGAACACTGAAGCTTTCTTT.

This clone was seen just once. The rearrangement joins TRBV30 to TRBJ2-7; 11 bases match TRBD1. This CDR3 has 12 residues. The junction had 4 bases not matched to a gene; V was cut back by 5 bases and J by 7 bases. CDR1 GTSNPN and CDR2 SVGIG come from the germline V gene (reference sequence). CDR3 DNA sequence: TGTGCCTGGGAAGGGACAGGGGGAGAGCAGTACTTC. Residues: CAWEGTGGEQYF.

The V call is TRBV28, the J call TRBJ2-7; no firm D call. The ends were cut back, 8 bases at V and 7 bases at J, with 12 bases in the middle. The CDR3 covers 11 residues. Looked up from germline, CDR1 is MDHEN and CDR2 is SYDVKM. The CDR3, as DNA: TGTGCCAGCGGATTTAGTTGGGAGCAGTACTTC. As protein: CASGFSWEQYF.

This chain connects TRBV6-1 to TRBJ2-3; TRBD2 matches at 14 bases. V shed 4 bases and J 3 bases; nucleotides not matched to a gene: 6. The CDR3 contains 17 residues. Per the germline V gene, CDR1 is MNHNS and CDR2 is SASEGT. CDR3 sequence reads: CASSAGTSGRRTDTQYF. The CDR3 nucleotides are TGTGCCAGCAGTGCCGGGACTAGCGGGAGAAGAACAGATACGCAGTATTTT.

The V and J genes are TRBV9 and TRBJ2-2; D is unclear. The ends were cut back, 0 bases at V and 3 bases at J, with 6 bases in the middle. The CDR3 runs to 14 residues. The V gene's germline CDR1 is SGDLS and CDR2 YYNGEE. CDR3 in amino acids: CASSVAGYTGELFF. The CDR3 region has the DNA TGTGCCAGCAGCGTAGCTGGTTACACCGGGGAGCTGTTTTTT. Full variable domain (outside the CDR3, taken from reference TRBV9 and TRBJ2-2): DSGVTQTPKHLITATGQRVTLRCSPRSGDLSVYWYQQSLDQGLQFLIQYYNGEERAKGNILERFSAQQFPDLHSELNLSSLELGDSALYFCASSVAGYTGELFFGEGSRLTVL.

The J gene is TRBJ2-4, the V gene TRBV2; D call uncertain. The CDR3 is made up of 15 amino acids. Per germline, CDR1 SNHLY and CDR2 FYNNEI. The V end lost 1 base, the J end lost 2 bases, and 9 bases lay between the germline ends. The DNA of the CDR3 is TGTGCCAGCAGTGAAGTTGGGCTATCCAAAAACATTCAGTACTTC. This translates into CASSEVGLSKNIQYF.

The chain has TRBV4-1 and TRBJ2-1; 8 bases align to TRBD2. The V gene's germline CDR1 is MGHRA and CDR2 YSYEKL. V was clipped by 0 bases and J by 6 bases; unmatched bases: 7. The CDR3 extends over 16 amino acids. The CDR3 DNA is TGCGCCAGCAGCCAAGAGGGTAGCGGGAACGTCAATGAGCAGTTCTTC. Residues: CASSQEGSGNVNEQFF.

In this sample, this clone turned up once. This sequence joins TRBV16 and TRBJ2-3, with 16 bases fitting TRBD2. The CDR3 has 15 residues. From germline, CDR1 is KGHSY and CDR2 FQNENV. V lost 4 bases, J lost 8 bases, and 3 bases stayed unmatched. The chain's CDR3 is CASSPGLAGGVTQYF. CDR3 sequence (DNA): TGTGCCAGCAGCCCGGGACTAGCGGGAGGGGTTACGCAGTATTTT.

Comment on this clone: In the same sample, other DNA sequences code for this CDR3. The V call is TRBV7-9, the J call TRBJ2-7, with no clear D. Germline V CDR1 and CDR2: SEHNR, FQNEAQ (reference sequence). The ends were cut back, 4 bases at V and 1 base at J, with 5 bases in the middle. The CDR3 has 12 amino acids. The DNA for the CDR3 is TGTGCCAGCAGCTCCGCGTCCTACGAGCAGTACTTC. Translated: CASSSASYEQYF.

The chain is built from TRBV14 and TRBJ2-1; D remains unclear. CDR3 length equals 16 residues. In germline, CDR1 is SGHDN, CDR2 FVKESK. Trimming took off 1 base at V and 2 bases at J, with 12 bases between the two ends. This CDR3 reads CASSQGMRSAYNEQFF. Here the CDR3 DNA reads TGTGCCAGCAGCCAAGGGATGCGAAGTGCCTACAATGAGCAGTTCTTC.

The CDR3 DNA is TGCAGCGTTTTGCTAGCGGGAGTCTACGAGCAGTACTTC. It specifies CSVLLAGVYEQYF. The chain couples TRBV29-1 to TRBJ2-7; 10 positions match TRBD2. CDR3 length: 13 residues. The junction had 4 bases not matched to a gene; V was cut back by 5 bases and J by 3 bases. Germline V gene data show CDR1 as SQVTM and CDR2 as ANQGSEA.

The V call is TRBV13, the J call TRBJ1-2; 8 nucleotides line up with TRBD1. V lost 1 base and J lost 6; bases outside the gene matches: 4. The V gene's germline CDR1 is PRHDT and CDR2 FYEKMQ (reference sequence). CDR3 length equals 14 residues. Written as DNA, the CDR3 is TGTGCCAGCAGCTTAGCAGGGGGCGACGATGGCTACACCTTC. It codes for CASSLAGGDDGYTF.

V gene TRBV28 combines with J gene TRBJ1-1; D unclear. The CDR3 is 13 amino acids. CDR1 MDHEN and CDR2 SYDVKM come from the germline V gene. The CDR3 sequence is CAHGEGANTEAFF. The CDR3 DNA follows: TGTGCGCATGGGGAGGGTGCGAACACTGAAGCTTTCTTT.

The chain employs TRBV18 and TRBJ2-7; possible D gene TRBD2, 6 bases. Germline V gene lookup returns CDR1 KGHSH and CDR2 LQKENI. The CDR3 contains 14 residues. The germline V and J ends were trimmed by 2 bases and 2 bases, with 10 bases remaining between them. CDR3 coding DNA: TGTGCCAGCTCACCAGGGACTGTGACCTACGAGCAGTACTTC. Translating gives CASSPGTVTYEQYF.